This is a list of T cell receptor beta chains from one sample in a study of T cell changes during pregnancy in multiple sclerosis. The data were produced by immunoSEQ multiplex PCR, yet TCRdb's version contains in-frame clones alone and is incomplete. The table records fewer than 45,000 clones, 88% of them present only once. Source: CD8+ T cells from peripheral blood mononuclear cells, taken after pregnancy. All receptors come from a female donor in good health, enrolled as a control in a pregnancy study. CDR3s include the opening cysteine and the closing phenylalanine or tryptophan. Fields, in order: D gene, clone size, V gene, J gene, CDR3 protein, CDR3 DNA. A D gene is named only where the DNA matches it firmly. Size values are once, few and many counts, or a class for expanded clones, and some rows have none.

d_call: TRBD1; clone_size: NA; v_call: TRBV11-2; j_call: TRBJ2-3; cdr3_aa: CASSLGTDTDTQYF; cdr3_nt: TGTGCCAGCAGCCTCGGGACAGACACAGATACGCAGTATTTT
d_call: NA; clone_size: few; v_call: TRBV4-3; j_call: TRBJ2-1; cdr3_aa: CASSQVGAMGGGPYNEQFF; cdr3_nt: TGCGCCAGCAGCCAAGTTGGGGCGATGGGCGGGGGCCCCTACAATGAGCAGTTCTTC
d_call: NA; clone_size: NA; v_call: TRBV7-9; j_call: TRBJ2-7; cdr3_aa: CASSGFQGNSSYEQYF; cdr3_nt: TGTGCCAGTTCAGGGTTTCAGGGGAACAGCTCCTACGAGCAGTACTTC
d_call: NA; clone_size: NA; v_call: TRBV4-3; j_call: TRBJ1-5; cdr3_aa: CASSQDGRTENQPQHF; cdr3_nt: TGCGCCAGCAGCCAAGATGGTCGGACAGAAAATCAGCCCCAGCATTTT
d_call: TRBD1; clone_size: NA; v_call: TRBV7-9; j_call: TRBJ2-7; cdr3_aa: CASMGQDYEQYF; cdr3_nt: TGTGCCAGCATGGGACAGGATTACGAGCAGTACTTC
d_call: NA; clone_size: NA; v_call: TRBV14; j_call: TRBJ1-1; cdr3_aa: CASSHPTATEAFF; cdr3_nt: TGTGCCAGCAGCCACCCGACAGCCACCGAAGCTTTCTTT
d_call: TRBD2; clone_size: few; v_call: TRBV6-4; j_call: TRBJ2-1; cdr3_aa: CASSESTSGGGDEQFF; cdr3_nt: TGTGCCAGCAGTGAATCGACTAGCGGGGGCGGGGATGAGCAGTTCTTC
d_call: NA; clone_size: NA; v_call: TRBV4-3; j_call: TRBJ1-5; cdr3_aa: CASSQDLNQPQHF; cdr3_nt: TGCGCCAGCAGCCAAGATCTGAATCAGCCCCAGCATTTT
d_call: NA; clone_size: NA; v_call: TRBV4-2; j_call: TRBJ1-1; cdr3_aa: CASRGDIEAFF; cdr3_nt: TGTGCCAGCAGGGGAGATATCGAAGCTTTCTTT
d_call: NA; clone_size: NA; v_call: TRBV11-2; j_call: TRBJ2-2; cdr3_aa: CASSAVSAGELFF; cdr3_nt: TGTGCCAGCAGCGCGGTTAGCGCCGGGGAGCTGTTTTTT
d_call: TRBD2; clone_size: many; v_call: TRBV19; j_call: TRBJ2-7; cdr3_aa: CASSNGGSHYEQYF; cdr3_nt: TGTGCCAGTAGTAACGGGGGGTCCCACTACGAGCAGTACTTC
d_call: TRBD1; clone_size: NA; v_call: TRBV13; j_call: TRBJ2-3; cdr3_aa: CASSWRTTGDYTDTQYF; cdr3_nt: TGTGCCAGCAGCTGGCGGACGACAGGGGATTACACAGATACGCAGTATTTT
d_call: TRBD1; clone_size: NA; v_call: TRBV5-6; j_call: TRBJ1-2; cdr3_aa: CASRLDRTGEDYGYTF; cdr3_nt: TGTGCCAGCAGGCTTGATCGGACAGGGGAAGACTATGGCTACACCTTC
d_call: NA; clone_size: few; v_call: TRBV11-2; j_call: TRBJ2-3; cdr3_aa: CASSLEWGRGVRDTQYF; cdr3_nt: TGTGCCAGCAGCTTAGAATGGGGCAGGGGAGTAAGAGATACGCAGTATTTT
d_call: TRBD1; clone_size: NA; v_call: TRBV4-3; j_call: TRBJ2-1; cdr3_aa: CASSQGTGTGDNEQFF; cdr3_nt: TGCGCCAGCAGCCAAGGAACCGGGACAGGAGACAATGAGCAGTTCTTC
d_call: NA; clone_size: NA; v_call: TRBV15; j_call: TRBJ2-1; cdr3_aa: CATSRDFPGSSYNEQFF; cdr3_nt: TGTGCCACCAGCAGAGATTTTCCGGGAAGCTCCTACAATGAGCAGTTCTTC
d_call: NA; clone_size: NA; v_call: TRBV19; j_call: TRBJ1-1; cdr3_aa: CASSKSGNTEAFF; cdr3_nt: TGTGCCAGTAGTAAATCGGGAAACACTGAAGCTTTCTTT
d_call: NA; clone_size: NA; v_call: TRBV7-3; j_call: TRBJ2-7; cdr3_aa: CASSLAAYEQYF; cdr3_nt: TGTGCCAGCAGCTTAGCGGCCTACGAGCAGTACTTC
d_call: TRBD1; clone_size: NA; v_call: TRBV11-2; j_call: TRBJ2-7; cdr3_aa: CASSPGQGILGLYEQYF; cdr3_nt: TGTGCCAGCAGTCCGGGACAGGGCATATTAGGCCTTTACGAGCAGTACTTC
d_call: NA; clone_size: NA; v_call: TRBV11-2; j_call: TRBJ2-7; cdr3_aa: CASSSPVGGRLLFEQYF; cdr3_nt: TGTGCCAGCAGCTCACCCGTGGGGGGACGACTGTTATTTGAGCAGTACTTC
d_call: TRBD2; clone_size: NA; v_call: TRBV11-2; j_call: TRBJ2-6; cdr3_aa: CASSLDLPTSGGGIVLTF; cdr3_nt: TGTGCCAGCAGCTTAGATCTTCCTACTAGCGGGGGGGGTATCGTCCTGACTTTC
d_call: NA; clone_size: NA; v_call: TRBV5-4; j_call: TRBJ1-2; cdr3_aa: CASSLKVTNLEGYTF; cdr3_nt: TGTGCCAGCAGCTTGAAGGTCACAAACCTGGAGGGCTACACCTTC
d_call: NA; clone_size: NA; v_call: TRBV29-1; j_call: TRBJ1-2; cdr3_aa: CSVPAGEGYTF; cdr3_nt: TGCAGCGTCCCTGCAGGGGAAGGCTACACCTTC
d_call: TRBD1; clone_size: NA; v_call: TRBV7-2; j_call: TRBJ2-4; cdr3_aa: CASSVGGDRRNIQYF; cdr3_nt: TGTGCCAGCAGCGTAGGTGGGGACAGACGAAACATTCAGTACTTC
d_call: NA; clone_size: NA; v_call: TRBV9; j_call: TRBJ2-3; cdr3_aa: CASSAGSTDTQYF; cdr3_nt: TGTGCCAGCAGTGCAGGGAGCACAGATACGCAGTATTTT
d_call: TRBD1; clone_size: NA; v_call: TRBV19; j_call: TRBJ1-5; cdr3_aa: CASFPRGRVDQPQHF; cdr3_nt: TGTGCCAGTTTCCCAAGGGGGCGCGTTGATCAGCCCCAGCATTTT
d_call: TRBD1; clone_size: NA; v_call: TRBV7-9; j_call: TRBJ1-5; cdr3_aa: CASSTGTGSDQPQHF; cdr3_nt: TGTGCCAGCAGCACCGGGACAGGGTCCGATCAGCCCCAGCATTTT
d_call: NA; clone_size: NA; v_call: TRBV9; j_call: TRBJ2-1; cdr3_aa: CASSVADEQFF; cdr3_nt: TGTGCCAGCAGCGTAGCCGATGAGCAGTTCTTC
d_call: TRBD1; clone_size: NA; v_call: TRBV19; j_call: TRBJ2-7; cdr3_aa: CASSSLGGQGDEQYF; cdr3_nt: TGTGCCAGTAGTTCCCTGGGGGGACAGGGGGACGAGCAGTACTTC
d_call: TRBD1; clone_size: NA; v_call: TRBV7-9; j_call: TRBJ2-7; cdr3_aa: CASSRTQQGAEQYF; cdr3_nt: TGTGCCAGCAGCCGCACTCAGCAGGGGGCCGAGCAGTACTTC
d_call: NA; clone_size: NA; v_call: TRBV7-2; j_call: TRBJ1-4; cdr3_aa: CASSLGRGEKLFF; cdr3_nt: TGTGCCAGCAGCTTAGGAAGGGGAGAAAAACTGTTTTTT
d_call: TRBD1; clone_size: NA; v_call: TRBV9; j_call: TRBJ1-2; cdr3_aa: CASSGRTGFSGYTF; cdr3_nt: TGTGCCAGCAGCGGCCGGACAGGGTTCAGTGGCTACACCTTC
d_call: NA; clone_size: NA; v_call: TRBV10-3; j_call: TRBJ1-1; cdr3_aa: CAISKGEGTNTEAFF; cdr3_nt: TGTGCCATCAGTAAGGGGGAGGGGACGAACACTGAAGCTTTCTTT
d_call: TRBD1; clone_size: NA; v_call: TRBV5-6; j_call: TRBJ2-7; cdr3_aa: CASSDTDRDFYEQYF; cdr3_nt: TGTGCCAGCAGCGATACGGACAGGGACTTCTACGAGCAGTACTTC
d_call: NA; clone_size: medium-sized; v_call: TRBV5-8; j_call: TRBJ1-2; cdr3_aa: CASRFVGGNYGYTF; cdr3_nt: TGTGCCAGCAGGTTCGTCGGGGGAAACTATGGCTACACCTTC
d_call: NA; clone_size: once; v_call: TRBV7-6; j_call: TRBJ1-4; cdr3_aa: CASSFYSNEKLFF; cdr3_nt: TGTGCCAGCAGCTTCTATTCGAATGAAAAACTGTTTTTT
d_call: NA; clone_size: NA; v_call: TRBV7-8; j_call: TRBJ2-1; cdr3_aa: CASSLGRVNEQFF; cdr3_nt: TGTGCCAGCAGCTTGGGCAGAGTCAATGAGCAGTTCTTC
d_call: TRBD1; clone_size: NA; v_call: TRBV15; j_call: TRBJ2-7; cdr3_aa: CATSREDRGLHYEQYF; cdr3_nt: TGTGCCACCAGCAGGGAAGACAGGGGTCTTCATTACGAGCAGTACTTC
d_call: NA; clone_size: NA; v_call: TRBV2; j_call: TRBJ2-2; cdr3_aa: CASSSSTKPGELFF; cdr3_nt: NA
d_call: TRBD2; clone_size: NA; v_call: TRBV7-8; j_call: TRBJ2-1; cdr3_aa: CASSLALAGVEQFF; cdr3_nt: TGTGCCAGCAGCTTAGCGCTAGCGGGGGTTGAGCAGTTCTTC
d_call: TRBD1; clone_size: NA; v_call: TRBV28; j_call: TRBJ2-7; cdr3_aa: CASSDTGGEQYF; cdr3_nt: TGTGCCAGCAGTGACACAGGGGGCGAGCAGTACTTC
d_call: TRBD1; clone_size: once; v_call: TRBV27; j_call: TRBJ2-7; cdr3_aa: CASSPDRADEQYF; cdr3_nt: TGTGCCAGCAGTCCCGACAGGGCTGACGAGCAGTACTTC
d_call: TRBD2; clone_size: NA; v_call: TRBV28; j_call: TRBJ2-1; cdr3_aa: CASSRGGTNNEQFF; cdr3_nt: TGTGCCAGCTCACGCGGGGGGACTAACAATGAGCAGTTCTTC
d_call: NA; clone_size: NA; v_call: TRBV2; j_call: TRBJ1-3; cdr3_aa: CASSPRLHSGNTIYF; cdr3_nt: TGTGCCAGCAGCCCTAGGTTACACTCTGGAAACACCATATATTTT
d_call: TRBD1; clone_size: NA; v_call: TRBV27; j_call: TRBJ2-7; cdr3_aa: CATAAGQDLYEQYF; cdr3_nt: TGTGCCACCGCTGCGGGACAGGACCTCTACGAGCAGTACTTC
d_call: TRBD2; clone_size: NA; v_call: TRBV9; j_call: TRBJ2-5; cdr3_aa: CASSALAEQETQYF; cdr3_nt: TGTGCCAGCAGCGCCCTAGCGGAGCAAGAGACCCAGTACTTC
d_call: NA; clone_size: NA; v_call: TRBV6-6; j_call: TRBJ1-1; cdr3_aa: CASSLEGTEAFF; cdr3_nt: TGTGCCAGCAGCCTAGAGGGCACTGAAGCTTTCTTT
d_call: TRBD2; clone_size: NA; v_call: TRBV7-2; j_call: TRBJ2-3; cdr3_aa: CASSFIGGITDTQYF; cdr3_nt: TGTGCCAGCAGCTTTATCGGGGGGATAACAGATACGCAGTATTTT
d_call: TRBD1; clone_size: NA; v_call: TRBV5-1; j_call: TRBJ2-7; cdr3_aa: CASSVWTGYSYEQYF; cdr3_nt: TGCGCCAGCAGCGTATGGACAGGATACTCCTACGAGCAGTACTTC
d_call: TRBD1; clone_size: NA; v_call: TRBV7-3; j_call: TRBJ1-1; cdr3_aa: CASSFYPLDRGRNTEAFF; cdr3_nt: TGTGCCAGCAGCTTCTACCCTTTAGACAGGGGGCGGAACACTGAAGCTTTCTTT
d_call: NA; clone_size: NA; v_call: TRBV9; j_call: TRBJ1-5; cdr3_aa: CASSVEGGGQPQHF; cdr3_nt: TGTGCCAGCAGCGTAGAGGGCGGAGGGCAGCCCCAGCATTTT
d_call: NA; clone_size: NA; v_call: TRBV4-3; j_call: TRBJ1-2; cdr3_aa: CASSQETSGGYTF; cdr3_nt: TGCGCCAGCAGCCAAGAGACTAGCGGTGGCTACACCTTC
d_call: TRBD2; clone_size: NA; v_call: TRBV7-3; j_call: TRBJ2-1; cdr3_aa: CASSWGLAGPYNEQFF; cdr3_nt: TGTGCCAGCAGCTGGGGACTAGCGGGGCCATACAATGAGCAGTTCTTC
d_call: TRBD1; clone_size: NA; v_call: TRBV28; j_call: TRBJ2-3; cdr3_aa: CASSWGQGPDTQYF; cdr3_nt: TGTGCCAGCAGTTGGGGACAGGGTCCAGATACGCAGTATTTT
d_call: TRBD1; clone_size: NA; v_call: TRBV28; j_call: TRBJ2-7; cdr3_aa: CASESGTGETYEQYF; cdr3_nt: TGTGCCAGCGAATCCGGGACAGGGGAGACCTACGAGCAGTACTTC